What follows describes a single T cell receptor (beta chain). Antigen: not known. Compared with germline, one end of the junction differs, possibly owing to a read error. This sample was taken from a study of spatial heterogeneity in lung cancer. Study context: The library had UMIs, and each TCR and UMI pair averaged more than ten raw reads.

TCR cDNA molecules each carried a unique molecular identifier. Each CDR3 protein is one row after TCRdb ran MiXCR on the 5' RACE reads. Of over 95,000 distinct CDR3 sequences detected, 11% appear once; the ten largest clones hold 24%. This CDR3 spans 15 amino acids. Germline lookup yields CDR1 PRHDT and CDR2 FYEKMQ (reference sequence). Overall study findings and caveats: TCRs found ubiquitously expanded in tumor appeared in blood more at resection than at follow-up.

Time point meaning: blood at routine non-recurrence follow-up after resection. No cell sorting; template was whole RNA from tumor, lung tissue or PBMC. This TCR was recovered from a female donor with early-stage non-small cell lung cancer. This specimen was PBMCs, taken at follow-up. This rearrangement joins TRBV13 to TRBJ1-1; D gene uncertain. CDR3 sequence reads: CASSIGGSRNTEAFF. In nucleotides, the CDR3 is TGTGCCAGCAGCATAGGAGGGAGTAGGAACACTGAAGCTTTCTTT.